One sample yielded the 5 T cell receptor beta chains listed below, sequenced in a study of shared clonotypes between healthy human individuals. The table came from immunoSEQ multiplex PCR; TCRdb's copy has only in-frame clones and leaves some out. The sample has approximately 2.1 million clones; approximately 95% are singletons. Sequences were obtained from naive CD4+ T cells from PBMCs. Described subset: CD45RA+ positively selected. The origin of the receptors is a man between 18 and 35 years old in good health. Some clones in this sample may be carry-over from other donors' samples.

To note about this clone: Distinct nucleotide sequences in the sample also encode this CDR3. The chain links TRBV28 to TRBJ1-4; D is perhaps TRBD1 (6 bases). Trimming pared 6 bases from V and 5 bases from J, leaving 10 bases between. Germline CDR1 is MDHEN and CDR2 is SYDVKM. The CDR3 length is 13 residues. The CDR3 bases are TGTGCCAGCAGAGAACAGGGAAATGAAAAACTGTTTTTT. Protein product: CASREQGNEKLFF.

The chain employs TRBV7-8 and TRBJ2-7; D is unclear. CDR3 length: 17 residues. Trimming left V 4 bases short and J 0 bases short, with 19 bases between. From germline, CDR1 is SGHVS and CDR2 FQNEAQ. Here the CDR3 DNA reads TGTGCCAGCAGCTCCGAAGGCGGCAGGTTCCTCTCCTACGAGCAGTACTTC. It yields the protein CASSSEGGRFLSYEQYF.

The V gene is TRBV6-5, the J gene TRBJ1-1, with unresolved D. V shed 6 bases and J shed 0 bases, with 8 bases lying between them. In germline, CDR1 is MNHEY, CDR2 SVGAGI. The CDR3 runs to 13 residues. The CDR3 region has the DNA TGTGCCAGCAGCCCCAATATGAACACTGAAGCTTTCTTT. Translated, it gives CASSPNMNTEAFF.

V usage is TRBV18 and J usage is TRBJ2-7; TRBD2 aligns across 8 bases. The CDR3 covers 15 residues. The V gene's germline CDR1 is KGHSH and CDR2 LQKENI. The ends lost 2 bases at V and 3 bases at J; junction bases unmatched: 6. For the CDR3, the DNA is TGTGCCAGCTCACCAGCGGGAGGCCTGGGCTACGAGCAGTACTTC. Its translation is CASSPAGGLGYEQYF.

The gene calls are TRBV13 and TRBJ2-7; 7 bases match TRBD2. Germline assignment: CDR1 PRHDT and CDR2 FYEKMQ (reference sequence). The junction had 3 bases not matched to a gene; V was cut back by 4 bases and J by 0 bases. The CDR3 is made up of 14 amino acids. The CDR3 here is CASSYRDYSYEQYF. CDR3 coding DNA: TGTGCCAGCAGCTACCGGGACTACTCCTACGAGCAGTACTTC.